This TCR beta chain derives from a study of cytomegalovirus exposure and HLA in healthy donors. Germline V lookup: CDR1 MNHEY, CDR2 SMNVEV (reference sequence). This CDR3 has 13 amino acids. Deletions cut 5 bases from V and 6 bases from J, with 11 bases between. This clone was found a few times. PCR amplification relied on 60 Vbeta primers (plus 13 Jbeta primers). Only in-frame clones appear in the TCRdb table, and some are missing; sequencing was by immunoSEQ multiplex PCR. The sample has around 98,000 clones; more than 60% are singletons. The sequenced material came from PBMCs. This TCR was sampled from a man in his fifties in good health and CMV-seronegative. The chain joins TRBV27 to TRBJ2-1, with D maybe TRBD2 (6 bases). The CDR3 DNA reads TGTGCCAGCAGTGGCGGGATAATCAATGAGCAGTTCTTC. It translates to CASSGGIINEQFF.